This is a list of T cell receptor beta chains from one sample in a study of T cells in localized non-small cell lung cancer. Profiled with immunoSEQ multiplex PCR; TCRdb holds only in-frame clones, not every one. The sample contains about 74,000 clones, about 88% of which appear only once. The source was peripheral blood, collected before any cancer treatment. These receptors were taken from a female donor of 60 years or more with stage I lung adenocarcinoma. Both conserved end residues are part of each CDR3. D genes are given only for firm matches. Size tells how often a clone was seen (once, few, many) or the class of an expanded clone, and some rows leave it out.

CDR3,DNA,length,D,J,V,size
CASSQDEAIPYEQYF,TGTGCCAGCAGCCAAGATGAGGCCATCCCCTACGAGCAGTACTTC,15,.,TRBJ2-7,TRBV14,few
CASSLEGPWGEQFF,TGTGCTAGCAGCTTAGAGGGGCCGTGGGGTGAGCAGTTCTTC,14,.,TRBJ2-1,TRBV7-7,.
CASRGNQGLNQPQHF,TGTGCCAGCAGGGGTAATCAGGGTCTTAATCAGCCCCAGCATTTT,15,.,TRBJ1-5,TRBV6-5,.
CASRLRLAGTGELFF,TGTGCCAGCAGACTCCGACTAGCGGGGACCGGGGAGCTGTTTTTT,15,TRBD2,TRBJ2-2,TRBV7-2,once
CASRGSGTNYGYTF,TGTGCCAGTAGAGGGTCAGGGACTAACTATGGCTACACCTTC,14,.,TRBJ1-2,TRBV19,.
CASSPIRDRGNSPLHF,TGTGCCAGCTCACCAATCCGGGACAGGGGTAATTCACCCCTCCACTTT,16,TRBD1,TRBJ1-6,TRBV18,.
CASMLSPTRETQYF,TGTGCCAGCATGCTAAGCCCTACCCGAGAGACCCAGTACTTC,14,.,TRBJ2-5,TRBV6-1,.
CASSPGGGGRDQPQHF,TGTGCCAGCAGCCCAGGTGGCGGGGGGCGAGATCAGCCCCAGCATTTT,16,.,TRBJ1-5,TRBV5-4,.
CASSPGRRGPYNEQFF,TGTGCCAGCAGCCCAGGGCGGCGGGGGCCCTACAATGAGCAGTTCTTC,16,.,TRBJ2-1,TRBV7-8,.
CASSGLAGGLDEQFF,TGTGCCAGCAGTGGGCTAGCGGGGGGGTTGGATGAGCAGTTCTTC,15,TRBD2,TRBJ2-1,TRBV6-1,.
CASSLFDPGELFF,TGTGCCAGCAGCTTATTCGACCCCGGGGAGCTGTTTTTT,13,.,TRBJ2-2,TRBV11-1,.
CATSSWTSVAQETQYF,TGTGCCACCAGCAGTTGGACTAGCGTAGCTCAAGAGACCCAGTACTTC,16,TRBD2,TRBJ2-5,TRBV15,few
CASSSPASGGAREQFF,TGCGCCAGCAGCTCGCCGGCTAGCGGGGGGGCCAGAGAGCAGTTCTTC,16,TRBD2,TRBJ2-1,TRBV5-1,.